This paragraph covers one TCR beta chain sequence. CDR3 length: 15 residues. The germline gives CDR1 SGHTA, CDR2 FQGNSA. V lost 5 bases and J 3 bases, leaving 14 bases between the germline ends. This specimen belongs to a study of blood T cell repertoires in COVID-19. Libraries were prepared by immunoSEQ multiplex PCR; TCRdb keeps only in-frame clonotypes and omits some of them. Of 150,000 to 200,000 clones listed, less than 85% are singletons. This TCR was recovered from a woman aged 60-70 years with acute COVID-19. Sample: PBMCs or T cells enriched from blood (not recorded which). The rearrangement joins TRBV7-2 to TRBJ1-5; D uncertain. The CDR3 DNA reads as TGTGCCAGCAGCCCGTGGGCAGCGGACAATCAGCCCCAGCATTTT. It codes for CASSPWAADNQPQHF.